This TCR beta chain was sequenced in a study of cytomegalovirus exposure and HLA in healthy donors. The PCR was carried out with 60 Vbeta primers and 13 Jbeta primers. Profiled with immunoSEQ multiplex PCR; TCRdb holds only in-frame clones, not every one. Among about 190,000 clones listed, around 83% were seen once. The CDR3 is 17 residues long. Germline V gene lookup returns CDR1 KGHSH and CDR2 LQKENI. The V gene lost 1 base and the J gene lost 0 bases, with 13 bases spanning the gap. The TCR comes from a man in his forties or fifties in good health and CMV-seropositive. The sample taken for sequencing was PBMCs. The chain carries TRBV18 and TRBJ1-3; perhaps TRBD1 as D (5 bases). The CDR3, as DNA: TGTGCCAGCTCACCACTTGACAGTCGTTCCTCTGGAAACACCATATATTTT. Protein sequence: CASSPLDSRSSGNTIYF.